Presented here are 23 T cell receptor beta chains from one specimen sequenced in a study of blood T cell repertoires in COVID-19 (dated by TCRdb to about 2020). Library preparation employed the immunoSEQ multiplex PCR assay. TCRdb carries this immuneACCESS record with in-frame sequences only. Its versions omit some clonotypes, under half of them owing to an unresolved V gene in the studies checked, with the rest unexplained. Within this sample are 200,000 to 250,000 clones, with about 82% of them counted one time only. The ten largest clones capture roughly 6.2% of the sample. Sequences were obtained from peripheral blood. All receptors come from an elderly woman with COVID-19, enrolled during active disease.

The chain carries TRBV9 and TRBJ2-3; TRBD1 matches 10 bases. The CDR3 consists of 16 residues. The germline V gene has CDR1 SGDLS and CDR2 YYNGEE. Losses at the gene ends were 4 bases for V and 3 bases for J; bases not matched to a gene: 8. CDR3 nucleotide sequence: TGTGCCAGCAGCCCCTCAGGGACAGGGGTTACAGATACGCAGTATTTT. Protein sequence: CASSPSGTGVTDTQYF.

This rearrangement joins TRBV19 to TRBJ1-1; tentative D call: TRBD1 (5 bases). This CDR3 region has 14 residues. In germline, CDR1 is LNHDA, CDR2 SQIVND (reference sequence). Trimming took off 6 bases at V and 0 bases at J, with 11 bases between the two ends. The CDR3 region has the DNA TGTGCCAGTAGCGCCGGGGGTCTGAACACTGAAGCTTTCTTT. Its protein product is CASSAGGLNTEAFF.

This clone appeared once. The chain has TRBV24-1 and TRBJ2-3; D might be TRBD1 (5 bases). The V and J ends lost 4 bases and 6 bases respectively, with 16 bases between them. The germline gives CDR1 KGHDR, CDR2 SFDVKD. The CDR3 is 15 amino acids. The CDR3 protein is CATSEPRQSQDTQYF. The CDR3 region has the DNA TGTGCCACCAGTGAACCTCGACAGTCCCAGGATACGCAGTATTTT.

This chain links TRBV30 with TRBJ1-2; a weak D match, TRBD1 (6 bases). Germline-derived CDR1 and CDR2 are GTSNPN and SVGIG (reference sequence). This CDR3 has 16 residues. The V end lost 2 bases, the J end lost 0 bases, and 16 bases lay between the germline ends. The CDR3 is CAWSIRTRTANYGYTF. CDR3 in DNA: TGTGCCTGGAGTATCCGTACCCGGACAGCTAACTATGGCTACACCTTC. Together with reference TRBV30 and TRBJ1-2, the CDR3 gives the full variable domain: SQTIHQWPATLVQPVGSPLSLECTVEGTSNPNLYWYRQAAGRGLQLLFYSVGIGQISSEVPQNLSASRPQDRQFILSSKKLLLSDSGFYLCAWSIRTRTANYGYTFGSGTRLTVV.

The chain is built from TRBV19 and TRBJ1-1; D is uncertain. Germline-derived CDR1 and CDR2 are LNHDA and SQIVND (reference sequence). CDR3 length: 13 amino acids. Trimming cost V 6 bases and J 0 bases, with 8 bases left between them. The DNA of the CDR3 is TGTGCCAGTAGCCCAATAGTGAACACTGAAGCTTTCTTT. Translation: CASSPIVNTEAFF.

J is TRBJ1-1 and V is TRBV10-3, with D possibly TRBD1 on 5 matching bases. The CDR3 runs 15 residues. V lost 0 bases to trimming and J lost 6 bases, with 14 bases between them. Germline V gene sequence: CDR1 ENHRY, CDR2 SYGVKD. The CDR3 here is CAISESVHSGAEAFF. CDR3 nucleotides: TGTGCCATCAGTGAGTCTGTACACTCGGGGGCTGAAGCTTTCTTT.

The gene calls are TRBV19 and TRBJ1-1; TRBD1 matches 10 bases. CDR3 size: 15 residues. Germline V CDR1 and CDR2: LNHDA, SQIVND (reference sequence). The V and J ends lost 2 bases and 2 bases, in that order; junction bases with no gene match: 2. CDR3 nucleotide sequence: TGTGCCAGTAGTATACGGACAGGGGGTAACACTGAAGCTTTCTTT. Protein: CASSIRTGGNTEAFF.

The CDR3 DNA sequence: TGTGCCAGCAGCTTAACAGGGCTCACTAATGAAAAACTGTTTTTT. This sequence encodes CASSLTGLTNEKLFF. The chain is built from TRBV7-2 and TRBJ1-4, with TRBD1 as a possible D gene (6 bases). The CDR3 consists of 15 residues. V was trimmed by 2 bases and J by 2 bases, leaving 9 bases between them. Looked up from germline, CDR1 is SGHTA and CDR2 is FQGNSA. Combining the CDR3 with reference TRBV7-2 and TRBJ1-4 gives the whole variable domain GAGVSQSPSNKVTEKGKDVELRCDPISGHTALYWYRQSLGQGLEFLIYFQGNSAPDKSGLPSDRFSAERTGGSVSTLTIQRTQQEDSAVYLCASSLTGLTNEKLFFGSGTQLSVL.

This chain's CDR3 is CASKDKEGRNTEAFF. In DNA form, the CDR3 reads TGTGCCAGTAAGGATAAGGAGGGGAGGAACACTGAAGCTTTCTTT. V is TRBV19 and J is TRBJ1-1; D is perhaps TRBD1 (5 bases). Per the germline V gene, CDR1 is LNHDA and CDR2 is SQIVND (reference sequence). Trimming shortened V by 7 bases and J by 1 base, and 16 bases separated the two germline ends. This CDR3 comprises 15 residues.

The chain combines TRBV25-1 with TRBJ2-1; TRBD2 agrees at 8 bases. The CDR3 has 15 residues. Germline loops: CDR1 MGHDK, CDR2 SYGVNS. Trimming at V came to 8 bases and at J to 5 bases, leaving 11 bases not matched to a gene. CDR3 residues: CASAGRVHENNEQFF. The CDR3 DNA reads TGTGCCAGCGCCGGGAGGGTTCACGAAAACAATGAGCAGTTCTTC.

This rearrangement joins TRBV29-1 to TRBJ1-2; TRBD1 aligns across 9 bases. The CDR3 consists of 13 residues. V was clipped by 7 bases and J by 9 bases; unmatched bases: 12. The germline gives CDR1 SQVTM, CDR2 ANQGSEA. The CDR3 is CSALTDRGISYTF. CDR3 bases: TGCAGCGCCCTAACAGACAGGGGGATTAGCTACACCTTC. Full variable domain (missing parts from reference TRBV29-1 and TRBJ1-2): SAVISQKPSRDICQRGTSLTIQCQVDSQVTMMFWYRQQPGQSLTLIATANQGSEATYESGFVIDKFPISRPNLTFSTLTVSNMSPEDSSIYLCSALTDRGISYTFGSGTRLTVV.

The genes are TRBV6-5 and TRBJ1-3; D possibly corresponds to TRBD1 (5 bases). In germline, CDR1 is MNHEY, CDR2 SVGAGI. The CDR3 is 16 residues long. V shed 4 bases and J shed 0 bases, with 13 bases lying between them. CDR3 nucleotides: TGTGCCAGCAGTTTGGGAGGGGCGAGCTCTGGAAACACCATATATTTT. Encoded protein: CASSLGGASSGNTIYF.

The chain is built from TRBV27 and TRBJ1-2; 7 nucleotides line up with TRBD1. J lost 8 bases, V lost 6 bases, and 9 bases had no gene match. CDR1 and CDR2 (germline): MNHEY, SMNVEV (reference sequence). The CDR3 is made up of 13 amino acids. The DNA for the CDR3 is TGTGCCAGCAGACAGACAGGGAACGGCGGCTACACCTTC. Translated: CASRQTGNGGYTF.

The chain is built from TRBV28 and TRBJ1-5; 7 nucleotides line up with TRBD1. Germline V CDR1 and CDR2: MDHEN, SYDVKM. CDR3 length: 15 amino acids. The J segment lost 2 bases and the V segment lost 6 bases, leaving 7 bases of the junction unmatched. The CDR3: CASRSTGEGNQPQHF. The CDR3 nucleotides are TGTGCCAGCAGGTCAACAGGGGAGGGCAATCAGCCCCAGCATTTT.

This sequence joins TRBV7-2 and TRBJ1-2, with D unresolved. Germline CDR1 is SGHTA and CDR2 is FQGNSA. The CDR3 runs 14 residues. V was pared by 5 bases and J by 4 bases, with 14 bases between. The CDR3 coding sequence is TGTGCCAGCAGCCCCCCCTCTGGCGGCTATGGCTACACCTTC. Amino acid sequence: CASSPPSGGYGYTF.

The chain couples TRBV2 to TRBJ1-2, with 8 nucleotides matching TRBD1. Germline CDR1 is SNHLY and CDR2 is FYNNEI. V was clipped by 9 bases and J by 2 bases; unmatched bases: 2. The CDR3 has 12 residues. The CDR3 region is CASRQGNYGYTF. The CDR3 nucleotides read TGTGCCAGTCGACAGGGGAACTATGGCTACACCTTC.

A word on this clone: Other DNA variants within this sample encode the same CDR3. The gene calls are TRBV29-1 and TRBJ1-2, with a weak D call TRBD1 (5 bases). Germline CDR1 and CDR2: SQVTM and ANQGSEA. V lost 6 bases and J lost 1, with 9 bases in between. This CDR3 has 12 amino acids. The CDR3 loop reads CSVGGINYGYTF. The CDR3 region has the DNA TGCAGCGTGGGGGGAATTAACTATGGCTACACCTTC.

The rearrangement links TRBV27 to TRBJ1-6; D remains unclear. The CDR3 consists of 13 residues. Between the trimmed V and J ends, which lost 5 bases and 8 bases, there was a span of 10 bases. Germline values: CDR1 MNHEY, CDR2 SMNVEV (reference sequence). Here the CDR3 reads CASSLLSDSPLHF. CDR3 nucleotide sequence: TGTGCCAGCAGTCTCTTGTCGGATTCACCCCTCCACTTT.

V is TRBV2 and J is TRBJ1-5; D unclear. In germline, CDR1 is SNHLY, CDR2 FYNNEI. The CDR3 has 13 residues. Trimming left V 5 bases short and J 5 bases short, with 10 bases between. CDR3 loop: CASSLPSYQPQHF. The CDR3 bases are TGTGCCAGCAGTCTCCCCTCTTATCAGCCCCAGCATTTT.

The V gene is TRBV6-5, the J gene TRBJ1-2; 8 bases line up with TRBD1. The V gene's germline CDR1 is MNHEY and CDR2 SVGAGI. The CDR3 sequence is 14 residues long. V dropped 6 bases and J dropped 4; count of bases not matched to a gene: 7. The CDR3: CASRDRAQFYGYTF. CDR3 DNA: TGTGCCAGCAGGGACAGGGCCCAGTTCTATGGCTACACCTTC.

This chain uses TRBV6-4 with TRBJ2-1; no firm D call. This CDR3 has 14 residues. With 0 bases removed from V and 8 bases from J, the gap between germline ends came to 11 bases. Germline CDR1 MRHNA, CDR2 SNTAGT. The CDR3 DNA reads TGTGCCAGCAGTGACTCGATGGGTCGGGATGAGCAGTTCTTC. Translation gives CASSDSMGRDEQFF.

This clone was seen a handful of times. The chain carries TRBV4-1 and TRBJ1-2; no firm D call. From germline, CDR1 is MGHRA and CDR2 YSYEKL. The V gene lost 1 base and the J gene lost 1 base, with 10 bases spanning the gap. The CDR3 sequence is 15 residues long. CDR3 protein: CASSQGPGLNYGYTF. Written as DNA, the CDR3 is TGCGCCAGCAGCCAAGGTCCAGGTCTTAACTATGGCTACACCTTC.

The chain employs TRBV11-2 and TRBJ2-5, with 13 bases matching TRBD2. V dropped 5 bases and J dropped 1; count of bases not matched to a gene: 4. The CDR3 runs to 16 residues. The germline V gene encodes CDR1 SGHAT and CDR2 FQNNGV. The CDR3: CASSLGTSGTQETQYF. CDR3 DNA sequence: TGTGCCAGCAGCCTCGGGACTAGCGGGACCCAAGAGACCCAGTACTTC.